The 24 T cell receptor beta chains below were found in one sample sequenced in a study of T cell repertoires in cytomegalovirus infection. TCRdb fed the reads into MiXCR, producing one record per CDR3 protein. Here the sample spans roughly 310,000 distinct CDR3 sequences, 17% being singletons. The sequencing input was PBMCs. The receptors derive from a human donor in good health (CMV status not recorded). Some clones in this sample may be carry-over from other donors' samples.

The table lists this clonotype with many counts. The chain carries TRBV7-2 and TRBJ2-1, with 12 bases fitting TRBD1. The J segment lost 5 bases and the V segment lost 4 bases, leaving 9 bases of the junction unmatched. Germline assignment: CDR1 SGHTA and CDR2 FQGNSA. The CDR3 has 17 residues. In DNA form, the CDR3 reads TGTGCCAGCAGCTCCTGGGACAGGGGGCCGGTACACAATGAGCAGTTCTTC. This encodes CASSSWDRGPVHNEQFF.

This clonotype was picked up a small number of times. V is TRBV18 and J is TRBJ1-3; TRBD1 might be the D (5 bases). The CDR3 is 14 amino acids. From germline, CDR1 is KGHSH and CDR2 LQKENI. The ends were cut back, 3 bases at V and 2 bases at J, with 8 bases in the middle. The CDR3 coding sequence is TGTGCCAGCTCACCGACAGCAACTGGAAACACCATATATTTT. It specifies CASSPTATGNTIYF.

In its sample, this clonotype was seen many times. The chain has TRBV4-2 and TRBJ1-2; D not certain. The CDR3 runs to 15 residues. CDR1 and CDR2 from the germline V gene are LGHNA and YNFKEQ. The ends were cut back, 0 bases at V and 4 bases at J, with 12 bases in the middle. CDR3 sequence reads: CASSQDESPLYGYTF. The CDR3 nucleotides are TGTGCCAGCAGCCAAGATGAATCGCCTCTCTATGGCTACACCTTC.

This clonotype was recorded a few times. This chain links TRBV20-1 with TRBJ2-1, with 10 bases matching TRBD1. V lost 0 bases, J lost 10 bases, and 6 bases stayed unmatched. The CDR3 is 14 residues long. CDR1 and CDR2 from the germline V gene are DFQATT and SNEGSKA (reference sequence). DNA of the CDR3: TGCAGTGCTAGAGATCGACAGGGGGCGAACGAGCAGTTCTTC. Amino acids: CSARDRQGANEQFF.

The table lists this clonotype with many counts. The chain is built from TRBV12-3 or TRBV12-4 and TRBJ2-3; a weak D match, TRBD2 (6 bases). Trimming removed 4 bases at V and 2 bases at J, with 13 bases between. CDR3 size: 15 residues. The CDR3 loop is CASSSGIAVTDTQYF. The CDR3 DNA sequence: TGTGCCAGCAGTTCTGGAATAGCGGTCACAGATACGCAGTATTTT.

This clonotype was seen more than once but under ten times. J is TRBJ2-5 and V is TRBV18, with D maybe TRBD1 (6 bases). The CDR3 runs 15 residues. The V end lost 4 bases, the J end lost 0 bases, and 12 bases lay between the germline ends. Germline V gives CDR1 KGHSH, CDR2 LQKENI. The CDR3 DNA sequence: TGTGCCAGCTCACTCAACAGGGCCTACCAAGAGACCCAGTACTTC. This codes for CASSLNRAYQETQYF. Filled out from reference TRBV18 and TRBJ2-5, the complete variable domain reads NAGVMQNPRHLVRRRGQEARLRCSPMKGHSHVYWYRQLPEEGLKFMVYLQKENIIDESGMPKERFSAEFPKEGPSILRIQQVVRGDSAAYFCASSLNRAYQETQYFGPGTRLLVL.

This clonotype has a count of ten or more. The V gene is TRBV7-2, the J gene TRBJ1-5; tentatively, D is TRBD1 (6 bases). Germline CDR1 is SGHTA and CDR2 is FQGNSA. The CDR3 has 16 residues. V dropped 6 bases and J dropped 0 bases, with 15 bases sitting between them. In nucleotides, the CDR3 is TGTGCCAGCAGTTCAACCGACAGGTATAGCAATCAGCCCCAGCATTTT. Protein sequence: CASSSTDRYSNQPQHF. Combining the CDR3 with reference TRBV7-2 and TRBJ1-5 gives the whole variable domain GAGVSQSPSNKVTEKGKDVELRCDPISGHTALYWYRQSLGQGLEFLIYFQGNSAPDKSGLPSDRFSAERTGGSVSTLTIQRTQQEDSAVYLCASSSTDRYSNQPQHFGDGTRLSIL.

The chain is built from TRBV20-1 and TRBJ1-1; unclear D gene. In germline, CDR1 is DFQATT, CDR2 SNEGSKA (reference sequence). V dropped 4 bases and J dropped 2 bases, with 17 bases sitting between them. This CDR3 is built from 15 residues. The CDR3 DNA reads TGCAGTGCTAAGAACATCCGTCTCGGAAACACTGAAGCTTTCTTT. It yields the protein CSAKNIRLGNTEAFF.

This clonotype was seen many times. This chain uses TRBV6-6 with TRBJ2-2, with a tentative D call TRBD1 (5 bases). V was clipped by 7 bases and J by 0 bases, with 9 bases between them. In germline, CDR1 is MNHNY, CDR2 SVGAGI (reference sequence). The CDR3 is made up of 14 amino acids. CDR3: CASTQGANTGELFF. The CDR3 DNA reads TGTGCCAGCACCCAAGGGGCGAACACCGGGGAGCTGTTTTTT.

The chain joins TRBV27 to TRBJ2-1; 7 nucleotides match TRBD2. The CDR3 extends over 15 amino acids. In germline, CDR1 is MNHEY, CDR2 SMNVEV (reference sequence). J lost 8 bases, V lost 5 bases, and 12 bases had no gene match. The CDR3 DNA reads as TGTGCCAGCAGTCCACACGGCGGGGGAGTAGATGAGCAGTTCTTC. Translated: CASSPHGGGVDEQFF.

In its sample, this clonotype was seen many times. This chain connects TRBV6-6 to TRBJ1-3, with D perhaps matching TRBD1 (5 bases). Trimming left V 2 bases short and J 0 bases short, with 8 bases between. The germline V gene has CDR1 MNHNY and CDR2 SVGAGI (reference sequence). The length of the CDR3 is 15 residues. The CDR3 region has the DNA TGTGCCAGCAGTTACGAGGGACGCTCTGGAAACACCATATATTTT. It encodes CASSYEGRSGNTIYF.

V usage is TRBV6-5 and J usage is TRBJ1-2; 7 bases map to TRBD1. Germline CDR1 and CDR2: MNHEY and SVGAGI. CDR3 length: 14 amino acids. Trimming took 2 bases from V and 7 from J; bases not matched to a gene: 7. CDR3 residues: CASSYIRGRGGYTF. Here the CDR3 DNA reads TGTGCCAGCAGTTACATTAGGGGGCGCGGTGGCTACACCTTC.

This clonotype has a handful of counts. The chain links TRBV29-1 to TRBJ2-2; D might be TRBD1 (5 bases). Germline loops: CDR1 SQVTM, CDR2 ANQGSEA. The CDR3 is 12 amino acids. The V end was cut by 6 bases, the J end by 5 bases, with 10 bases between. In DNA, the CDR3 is TGCAGCGTCAGCAGGGTGACCGGGGAGCTGTTTTTT. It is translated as CSVSRVTGELFF.

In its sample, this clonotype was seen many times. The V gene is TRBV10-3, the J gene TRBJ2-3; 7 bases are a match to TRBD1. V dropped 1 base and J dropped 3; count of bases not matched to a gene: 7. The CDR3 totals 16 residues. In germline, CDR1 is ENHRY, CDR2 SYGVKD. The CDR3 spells CAISEFRQGKTDTQYF. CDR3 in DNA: TGTGCCATCAGTGAGTTTCGACAGGGAAAAACAGATACGCAGTATTTT.

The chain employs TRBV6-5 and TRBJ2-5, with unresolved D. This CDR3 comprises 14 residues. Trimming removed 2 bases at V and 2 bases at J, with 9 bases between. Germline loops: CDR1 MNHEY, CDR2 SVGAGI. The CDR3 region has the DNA TGTGCCAGCAGTTACGGCAGACTGCAAGAGACCCAGTACTTC. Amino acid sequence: CASSYGRLQETQYF.

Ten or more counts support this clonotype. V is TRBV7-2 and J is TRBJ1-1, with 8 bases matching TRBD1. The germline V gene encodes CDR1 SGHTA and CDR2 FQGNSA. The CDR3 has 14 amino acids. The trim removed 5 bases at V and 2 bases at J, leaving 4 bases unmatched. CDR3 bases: TGTGCCAGCAGCGCAGGGGGCAGAAACACTGAAGCTTTCTTT. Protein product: CASSAGGRNTEAFF.

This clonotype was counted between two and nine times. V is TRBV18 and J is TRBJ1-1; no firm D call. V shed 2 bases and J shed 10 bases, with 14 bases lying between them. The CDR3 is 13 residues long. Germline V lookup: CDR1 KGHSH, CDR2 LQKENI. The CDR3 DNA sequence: TGTGCCAGCTCACCAGGCGGGGAGAGTCTAGCTTTCTTT. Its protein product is CASSPGGESLAFF.

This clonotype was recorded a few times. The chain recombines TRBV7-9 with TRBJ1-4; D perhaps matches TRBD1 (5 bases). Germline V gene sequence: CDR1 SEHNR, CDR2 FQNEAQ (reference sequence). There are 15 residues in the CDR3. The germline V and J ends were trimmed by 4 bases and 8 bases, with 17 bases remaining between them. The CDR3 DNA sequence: TGTGCCAGCAGCTCCCCCGGCGGGTGGGGCGAAAAACTGTTTTTT. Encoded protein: CASSSPGGWGEKLFF.

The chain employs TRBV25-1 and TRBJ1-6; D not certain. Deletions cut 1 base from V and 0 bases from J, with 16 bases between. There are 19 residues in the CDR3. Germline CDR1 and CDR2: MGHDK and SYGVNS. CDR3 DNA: TGTGCCAGCAGTGAATTGGAAAGCGGTGGGAGCTCCTATAATTCACCCCTCCACTTT. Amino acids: CASSELESGGSSYNSPLHF.

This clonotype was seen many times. The CDR3 DNA is TGTGCCAGCAGCCGACGACAGGGGCTAGAAAAACTGTTTTTT. Its translation is CASSRRQGLEKLFF. V usage is TRBV7-2 and J usage is TRBJ1-4; 8 bases fit TRBD1. The germline CDR1 and CDR2 sequences are SGHTA and FQGNSA. J gave up 8 bases and V 5 bases, and 7 bases lay outside the gene matches. The CDR3 is 14 residues long.

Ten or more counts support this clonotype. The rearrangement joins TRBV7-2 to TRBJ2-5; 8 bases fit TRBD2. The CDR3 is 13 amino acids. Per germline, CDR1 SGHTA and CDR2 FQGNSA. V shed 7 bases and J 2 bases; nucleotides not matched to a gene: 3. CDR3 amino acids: CASTPGGQETQYF. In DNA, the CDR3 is TGTGCCAGCACCCCGGGAGGGCAAGAGACCCAGTACTTC.

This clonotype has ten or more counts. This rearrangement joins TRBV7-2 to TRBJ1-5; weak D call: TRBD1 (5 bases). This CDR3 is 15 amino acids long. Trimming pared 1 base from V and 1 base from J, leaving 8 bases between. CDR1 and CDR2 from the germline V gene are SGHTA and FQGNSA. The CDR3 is CASSLVGGSNQPQHF. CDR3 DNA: TGTGCCAGCAGCTTAGTCGGGGGGAGCAATCAGCCCCAGCATTTT.

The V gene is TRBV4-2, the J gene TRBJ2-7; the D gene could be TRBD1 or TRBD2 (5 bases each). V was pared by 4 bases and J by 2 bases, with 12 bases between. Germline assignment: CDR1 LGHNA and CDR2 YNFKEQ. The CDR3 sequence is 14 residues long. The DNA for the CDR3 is TGTGCCAGCAGCCGCCGGGACGGAACCTACGAGCAGTACTTC. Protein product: CASSRRDGTYEQYF.

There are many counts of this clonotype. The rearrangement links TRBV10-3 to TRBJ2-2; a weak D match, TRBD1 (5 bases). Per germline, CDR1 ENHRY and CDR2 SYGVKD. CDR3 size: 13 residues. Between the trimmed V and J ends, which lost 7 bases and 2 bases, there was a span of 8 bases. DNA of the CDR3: TGTGCCATCACCAGGGCAAACACCGGGGAGCTGTTTTTT. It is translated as CAITRANTGELFF.